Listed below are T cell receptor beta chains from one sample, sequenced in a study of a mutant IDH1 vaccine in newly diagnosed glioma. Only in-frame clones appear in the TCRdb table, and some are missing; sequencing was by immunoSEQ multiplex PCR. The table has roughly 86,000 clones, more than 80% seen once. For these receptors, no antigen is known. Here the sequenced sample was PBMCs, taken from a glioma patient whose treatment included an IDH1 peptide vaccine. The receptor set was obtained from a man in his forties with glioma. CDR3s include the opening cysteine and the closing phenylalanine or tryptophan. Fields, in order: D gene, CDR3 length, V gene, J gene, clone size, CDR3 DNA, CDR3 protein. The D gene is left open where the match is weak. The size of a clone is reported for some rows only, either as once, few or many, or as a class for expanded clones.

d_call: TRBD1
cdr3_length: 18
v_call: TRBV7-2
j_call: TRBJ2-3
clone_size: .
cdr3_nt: TGTGCCAGCAGCTTACTCCCGACAGGGGCCCCTAGCACAGATACGCAGTATTTT
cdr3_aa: CASSLLPTGAPSTDTQYF

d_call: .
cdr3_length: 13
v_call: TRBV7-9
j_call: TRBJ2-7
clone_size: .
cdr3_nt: TGTGCCAGCAGCTTTCTGGACTCCTACGAGCAGTACTTC
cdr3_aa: CASSFLDSYEQYF

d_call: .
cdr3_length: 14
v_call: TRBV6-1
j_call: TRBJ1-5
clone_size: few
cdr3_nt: TGTGCCAGCAGTCAATCTCAGGGAGATCAGCCCCAGCATTTT
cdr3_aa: CASSQSQGDQPQHF

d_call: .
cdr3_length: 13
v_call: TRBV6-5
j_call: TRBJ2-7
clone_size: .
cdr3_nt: TGTGCCAGCAGGAACAGCTACGCCTACGAGCAGTACTTC
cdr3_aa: CASRNSYAYEQYF

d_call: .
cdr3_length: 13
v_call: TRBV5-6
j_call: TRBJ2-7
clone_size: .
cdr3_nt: TGTGCCAGCAGCTTTCCAAGCTCCTACGAGCAGTACTTC
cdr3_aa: CASSFPSSYEQYF

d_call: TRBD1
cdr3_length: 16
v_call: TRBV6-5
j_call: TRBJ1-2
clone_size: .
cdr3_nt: TGTGCCAGCAGTTACGCCCCCAGGGGGGCTAACTATGGCTACACCTTC
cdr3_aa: CASSYAPRGANYGYTF

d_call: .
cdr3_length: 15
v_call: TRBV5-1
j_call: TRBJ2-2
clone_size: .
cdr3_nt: TGCGCCAGCAGCTTGGTGGCAGGGGGGACCGGGGAGCTGTTTTTT
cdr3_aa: CASSLVAGGTGELFF

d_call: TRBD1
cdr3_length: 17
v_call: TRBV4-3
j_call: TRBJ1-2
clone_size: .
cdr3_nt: TGCGCCAGCAGCCAAGATTTTAAAGGGGGCGCCCGGTATGGCTACACCTTC
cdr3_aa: CASSQDFKGGARYGYTF

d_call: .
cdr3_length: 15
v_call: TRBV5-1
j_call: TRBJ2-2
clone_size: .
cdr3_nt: TGCGCCAGCAGCTTGGACGGGGGCCAGGGCGGGGAGCTGTTTTTT
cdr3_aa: CASSLDGGQGGELFF

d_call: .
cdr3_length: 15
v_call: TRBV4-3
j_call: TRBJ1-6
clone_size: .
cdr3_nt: TGCGCCAGCAGCCAAGACACCAGCATTAATTCACCCCTCCACTTT
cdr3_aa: CASSQDTSINSPLHF

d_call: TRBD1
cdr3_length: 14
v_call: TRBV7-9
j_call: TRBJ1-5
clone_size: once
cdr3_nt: TGTGCCAGCAGCTCTCAGGGGGCAGATCAGCCCCAGCATTTT
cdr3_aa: CASSSQGADQPQHF

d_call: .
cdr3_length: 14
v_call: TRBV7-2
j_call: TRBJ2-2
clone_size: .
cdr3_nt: TGTGCCAGCAGCTCGCAGTTGGGAACCGGGGAGCTGTTTTTT
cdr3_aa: CASSSQLGTGELFF

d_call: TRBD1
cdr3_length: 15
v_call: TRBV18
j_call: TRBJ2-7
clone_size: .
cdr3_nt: TGTGCCAGCTCACCATTCGGGCAGGGGGCCTACGAGCAGTACTTC
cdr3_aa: CASSPFGQGAYEQYF

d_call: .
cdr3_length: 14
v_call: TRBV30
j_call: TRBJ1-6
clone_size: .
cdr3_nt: TGTGCCTGGATTTATCAGGGAAATAATTCACCCCTCCACTTT
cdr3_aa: CAWIYQGNNSPLHF

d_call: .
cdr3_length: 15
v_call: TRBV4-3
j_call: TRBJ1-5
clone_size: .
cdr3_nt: TGCGCCAGCAGCCAAGAATACAACCCGGGGCAGCCCCAGCATTTT
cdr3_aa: CASSQEYNPGQPQHF

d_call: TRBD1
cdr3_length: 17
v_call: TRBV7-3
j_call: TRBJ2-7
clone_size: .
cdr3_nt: TGTGCCAGCAGCTTAGGGAGGAGGTGGGACAGGGTGGTCGAGCAGTACTTC
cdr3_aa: CASSLGRRWDRVVEQYF

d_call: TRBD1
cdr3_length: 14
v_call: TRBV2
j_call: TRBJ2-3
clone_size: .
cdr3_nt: TGTGCCAGCAGTGAAAAGGGGGCTATGGATACGCAGTATTTT
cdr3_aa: CASSEKGAMDTQYF

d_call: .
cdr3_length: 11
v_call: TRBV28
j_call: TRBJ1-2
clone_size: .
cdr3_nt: TGTGCCAGCAGTTTTAGGCATGGCTACACCTTC
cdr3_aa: CASSFRHGYTF

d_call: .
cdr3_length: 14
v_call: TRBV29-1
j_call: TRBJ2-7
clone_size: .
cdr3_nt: TGCAGCGTTGGGTTGAATGGGGGGCAGGGCGAGCAGTACTTC
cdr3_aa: CSVGLNGGQGEQYF

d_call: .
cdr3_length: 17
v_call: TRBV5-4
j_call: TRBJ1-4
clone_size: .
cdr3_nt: TGTGCCAGCAGCCAAGATCCCACCTTAGGACGAGCTGAAAAACTGTTTTTT
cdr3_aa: CASSQDPTLGRAEKLFF

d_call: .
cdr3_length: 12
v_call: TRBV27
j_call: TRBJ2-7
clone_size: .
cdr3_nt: TGTGCCAGCAGTTTTGGGGGGGCACAGCAGTACTTC
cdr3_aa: CASSFGGAQQYF

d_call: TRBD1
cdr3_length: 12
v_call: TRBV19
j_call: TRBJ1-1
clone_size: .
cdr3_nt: TGTGCCAGTTCGACAGGGCCAGCTGAAGCTTTCTTT
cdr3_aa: CASSTGPAEAFF

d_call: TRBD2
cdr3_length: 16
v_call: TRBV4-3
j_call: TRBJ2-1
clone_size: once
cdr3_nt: TGCGCCAGCAGCCAAGGCGGGGGGCTCTCCTACAATGAGCAGTTCTTC
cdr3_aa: CASSQGGGLSYNEQFF

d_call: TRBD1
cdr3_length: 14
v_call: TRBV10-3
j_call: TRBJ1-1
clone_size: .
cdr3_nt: TGTGCCATCGGGACAGGGTCCATGAACACTGAAGCTTTCTTT
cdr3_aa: CAIGTGSMNTEAFF

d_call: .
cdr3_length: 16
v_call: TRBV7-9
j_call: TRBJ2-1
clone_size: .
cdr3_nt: TGTGCCAGCAGCTTACCTGCAGGGAGCTCCTACAATGAGCAGTTCTTC
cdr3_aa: CASSLPAGSSYNEQFF

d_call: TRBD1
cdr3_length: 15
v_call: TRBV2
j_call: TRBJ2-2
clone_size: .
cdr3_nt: TGTGCCAGCAGTGCGGACAGGGGGAACACCGGGGAGCTGTTTTTT
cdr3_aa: CASSADRGNTGELFF

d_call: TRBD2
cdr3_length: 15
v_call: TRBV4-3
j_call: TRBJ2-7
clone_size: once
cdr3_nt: TGCGCCAGCAGCCAAGATTTGCGGGAGGGCCGCGAGCAGTACTTC
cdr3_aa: CASSQDLREGREQYF

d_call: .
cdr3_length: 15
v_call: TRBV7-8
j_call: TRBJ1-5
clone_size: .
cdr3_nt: TGTGCCAGCAGCTTAGCGACAGGAATCAATCAGCCCCAGCATTTT
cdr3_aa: CASSLATGINQPQHF

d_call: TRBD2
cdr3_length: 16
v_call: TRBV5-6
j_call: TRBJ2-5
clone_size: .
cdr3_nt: TGTGCCAGCAGCTTGGTTGGCGCGGGAGGGCGCGAGACCCAGTACTTC
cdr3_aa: CASSLVGAGGRETQYF

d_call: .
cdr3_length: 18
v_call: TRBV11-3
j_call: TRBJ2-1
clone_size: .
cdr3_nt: TGTGCCAGCAGCTTAGTCCACCCCTACCGGAGGGGTCAGAATGAGCAGTTCTTC
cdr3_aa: CASSLVHPYRRGQNEQFF

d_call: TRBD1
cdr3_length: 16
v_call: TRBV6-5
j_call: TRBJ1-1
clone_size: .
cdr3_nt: TGTGCCAGCAGTTACGGGACAGGGGGCATGAACACTGAAGCTTTCTTT
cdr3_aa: CASSYGTGGMNTEAFF

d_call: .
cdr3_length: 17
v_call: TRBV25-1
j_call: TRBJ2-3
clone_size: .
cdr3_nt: TGTGCCAGCAGTGAAACAGGGACCGCCCTAGGGACAGATACGCAGTATTTT
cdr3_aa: CASSETGTALGTDTQYF

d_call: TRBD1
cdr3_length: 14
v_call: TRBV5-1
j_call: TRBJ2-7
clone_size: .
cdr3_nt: TGCGCCAGCAGACGGGACAGGGGGCAATACGAGCAGTACTTC
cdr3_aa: CASRRDRGQYEQYF

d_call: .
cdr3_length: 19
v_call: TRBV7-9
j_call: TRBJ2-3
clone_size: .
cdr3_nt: TGTGCCAGCAGCTTTCCTAGCGCGCCGTCTGGGGCGGTCACAGATACGCAGTATTTT
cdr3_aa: CASSFPSAPSGAVTDTQYF

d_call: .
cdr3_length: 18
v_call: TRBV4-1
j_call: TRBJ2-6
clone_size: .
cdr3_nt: TGCGCCAGCAGCCGGGGGCCGGCGGGAAGCTCTGGGGCCAACGTCCTGACTTTC
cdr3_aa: CASSRGPAGSSGANVLTF

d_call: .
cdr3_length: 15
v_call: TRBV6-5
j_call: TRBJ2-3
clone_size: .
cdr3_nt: TGTGCCAGCAGTTTTCAGGGATCCGCCACAGATACGCAGTATTTT
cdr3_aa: CASSFQGSATDTQYF

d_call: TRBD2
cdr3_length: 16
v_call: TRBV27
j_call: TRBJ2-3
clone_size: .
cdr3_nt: TGTGCCAGCAGTTTCGGGGGGGCACTAGCGGGAGATACGCAGTATTTT
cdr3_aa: CASSFGGALAGDTQYF

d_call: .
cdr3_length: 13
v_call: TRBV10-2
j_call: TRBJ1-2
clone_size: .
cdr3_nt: TGCGCCAGCAGTAAAGCGCCTAACTATGGCTACACCTTC
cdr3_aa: CASSKAPNYGYTF

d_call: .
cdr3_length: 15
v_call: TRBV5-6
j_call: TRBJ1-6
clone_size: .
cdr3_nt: TGTGCCAGCAGCTCCACCGGGACAATGAGTTCACCCCTCCACTTT
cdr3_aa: CASSSTGTMSSPLHF

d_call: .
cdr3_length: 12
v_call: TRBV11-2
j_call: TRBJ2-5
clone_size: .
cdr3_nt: TGTGCCAGCAGCTTACGCGGAGAGACCCAGTACTTC
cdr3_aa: CASSLRGETQYF

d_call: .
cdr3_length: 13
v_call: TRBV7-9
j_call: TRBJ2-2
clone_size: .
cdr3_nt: TGTGCCAGCAGCTTGCCATACACCGGGGAGCTGTTTTTT
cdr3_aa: CASSLPYTGELFF

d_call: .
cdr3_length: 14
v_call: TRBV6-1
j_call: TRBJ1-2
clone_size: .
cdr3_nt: TGTGCCAGCGGAAGGGGGGGAGGAGAATATGGCTACACCTTC
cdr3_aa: CASGRGGGEYGYTF

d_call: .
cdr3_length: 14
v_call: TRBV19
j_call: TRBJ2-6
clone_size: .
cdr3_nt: TGTGCCAGTAGAGGGATCTCTGGGGCCAACGTCCTGACTTTC
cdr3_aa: CASRGISGANVLTF

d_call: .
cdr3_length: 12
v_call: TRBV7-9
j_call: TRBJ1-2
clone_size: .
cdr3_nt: TGTGCCAGCAGCTTCAATAGGGATGGCTACACCTTC
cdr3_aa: CASSFNRDGYTF

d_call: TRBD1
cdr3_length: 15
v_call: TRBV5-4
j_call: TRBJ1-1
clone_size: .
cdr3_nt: TGTGCCAGCAGCGTACCGGGACAGGGGGACACTGAAGCTTTCTTT
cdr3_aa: CASSVPGQGDTEAFF

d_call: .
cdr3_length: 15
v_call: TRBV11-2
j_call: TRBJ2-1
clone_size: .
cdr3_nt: TGTGCCAGCAGCTTAAGAGGACAACTTGGCAATGAGCAGTTCTTC
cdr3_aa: CASSLRGQLGNEQFF

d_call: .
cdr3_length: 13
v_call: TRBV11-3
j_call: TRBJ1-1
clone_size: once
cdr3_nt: TGTGCCAGCAGCTCTGACATGAACACTGAAGCTTTCTTT
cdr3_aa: CASSSDMNTEAFF

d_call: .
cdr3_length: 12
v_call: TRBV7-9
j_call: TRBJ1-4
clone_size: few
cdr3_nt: TGTGCCAGCAGCTTATTCGCCAGGAAACTGTTTTTT
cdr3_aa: CASSLFARKLFF

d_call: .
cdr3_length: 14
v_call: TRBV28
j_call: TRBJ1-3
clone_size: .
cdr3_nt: TGTGCCAGCAGTCCCGCGACTGGGGGAAACACCATATATTTT
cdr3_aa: CASSPATGGNTIYF

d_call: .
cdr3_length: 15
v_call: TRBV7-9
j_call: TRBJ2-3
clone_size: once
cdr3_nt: TGTGCCAGCTTTCCCCCGGGACGGCCCACAGATACGCAGTATTTT
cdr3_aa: CASFPPGRPTDTQYF

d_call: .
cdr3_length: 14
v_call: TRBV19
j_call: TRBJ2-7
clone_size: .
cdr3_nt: TGTGCCAGTACCACAACGGGGCCCTCCTACGAGCAGTACTTC
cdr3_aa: CASTTTGPSYEQYF

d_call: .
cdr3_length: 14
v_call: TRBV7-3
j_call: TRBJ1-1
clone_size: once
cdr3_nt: TGTGCCAGCAGCTCAACCCGTTCAGGCACTGAAGCTTTCTTT
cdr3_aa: CASSSTRSGTEAFF